This entry concerns a single T cell receptor (beta chain). This clonotype was observed a few times. Its cognate antigen has yet to be identified. It has no much larger one-base neighbor in the sample; base qualities were not kept. This specimen belongs to a study of T cells of healthy individuals (dated by TCRdb to 2017 to 2018). Libraries were constructed by 5' RACE. The sequencer listed for this sample is Illumina MiSeq. Starting from the raw public reads, TCRdb applied fastp trimming at Q25, assembled clones with MiXCR and retained in-frame beta chains. Records with the same CDR3 protein are collapsed into one entry carrying the most frequent genes and DNA. Across this sample there are 75,000 to 95,000 distinct CDR3 sequences, with roughly 5% seen only once. In total, the top ten clones hold roughly 7.5% of the sample. This TCR was sampled from a female donor in good health.

At the DNA level, the sequence is TGCAGTGCTACACAGGGGATTAGCAATCAGCCCCAGCATTTT. Its protein reads: CSATQGISNQPQHF. The chain couples TRBV20-1 to TRBJ1-5; 7 bases in the junction line up with TRBD1. CDR1 DFQATT and CDR2 SNEGSKA are derived from the germline V gene (reference sequence). The V end gives up 4 bases and the J end 0 bases, leaving 3 bases in the junction not matched to a gene. The CDR3 has 14 amino acids, counting the end cysteine and phenylalanine. The CDR3 DNA has 42 bases and is translated from base 1.